The clone carrying this T cell receptor (beta chain) was detected a few times. Its antigen remains unknown. The record originates from a study of T-cell memory formation after mild COVID-19. Study findings and constraints: The SARS-CoV-2 specificity of second-wave clones reaching peak at day 37 remained unverified. The main location of contracting CD4+ clones was CM and EM, and that of contracting CD8+ clones was EMRA.

This CDR3 has 15 residues. Germline assignment: CDR1 SGHRS and CDR2 YFSETQ. Trimming removed 1 base from V and 2 bases from J, with 12 bases in between. Using its own MiXCR run on the 5' RACE reads, TCRdb lists one record per CDR3 protein. The table includes 350,000 to 550,000 distinct CDR3 sequences, approximately 18% detected once. The chain links TRBV5-1 to TRBJ1-1; no clear D gene. The material sequenced was PBMCs or a T cell subset sorted from them (not recorded which). The sequence was collected from a man in his late teens or twenties who had mild COVID-19 (a few samples of this study predate the infection). Cell type and time point are not known. This chain's CDR3 is CASSLSAAGNTEAFF. CDR3 DNA: TGCGCCAGCAGCTTGTCGGCAGCTGGTAACACTGAAGCTTTCTTT.